The next 10 T cell receptor beta chains were all read from a single sample in a study of OX40 agonist ivuxolimab in advanced cancers. Assay used: immunoSEQ multiplex PCR; TCRdb lists only in-frame clones, some missing. Of approximately 23,000 clones listed, 84% are singletons. The sequencing used CD4+ or CD8+ T cells sorted from blood, collected in a trial of the OX40 agonist ivuxolimab. These receptors all come from an adult with an advanced solid tumor such as melanoma, head and neck, liver or kidney cancer.

In its sample, this clone was seen a few times. Because the CDR3's place on the DNA is in doubt, the DNA is left out and the CDR3 is given as listed by TCRdb. The gene calls are TRBV10-3 and TRBJ1-2. The CDR3 region is 14 residues in length, termini included. Germline assignment: CDR1 ENHRY and CDR2 SYGVKD. The CDR3 protein is CAIRVGPGKGGYTF.

The chain recombines TRBV28 with TRBJ1-2, with D possibly matching TRBD1 (6 bases). CDR3 length: 15 residues. Trimming left V 5 bases short and J 3 bases short, with 16 bases between. Germline V gene lookup returns CDR1 MDHEN and CDR2 SYDVKM. CDR3 residues: CASSALTGRDYGYTF. The CDR3 bases are TGTGCCAGCAGTGCCCTTACAGGGCGGGACTATGGCTACACCTTC.

The chain carries TRBV7-6 and TRBJ2-2; D not certain. The germline CDR1 and CDR2 sequences are SGHVS and FNYEAQ. V shed 3 bases and J shed 1 base, with 9 bases lying between them. The CDR3 spans 15 residues. CDR3 coding DNA: TGTGCCAGCAGCTTGAACACGAAGAACACCGGGGAGCTGTTTTTT. It translates to CASSLNTKNTGELFF.

This clone came up a few times. For the CDR3, the DNA is TGTGCCAGCAGTCCCCACTTTGAGCCCCAGCATTTT. This translates into CASSPHFEPQHF. The chain couples TRBV27 to TRBJ1-5; D gene ambiguous. Germline CDR1 reads MNHEY; CDR2 reads SMNVEV (reference sequence). This CDR3 contains 12 residues. Trimming pared 5 bases from V and 8 bases from J, leaving 10 bases between.

This clone was seen more than once but under ten times. The V call is TRBV6-1, the J call TRBJ2-7; TRBD2 is a possible D gene (5 bases). Trimming took off 5 bases at V and 3 bases at J, with 8 bases between the two ends. The CDR3 contains 12 residues. CDR1 is MNHNS and CDR2 is SASEGT in the germline V gene. CDR3 region: CASSQDFYEQYF. The CDR3, as DNA: TGTGCCAGCAGTCAGGACTTCTACGAGCAGTACTTC.

This clone was seen once. The chain uses TRBV6-4 and TRBJ2-6; D tentatively reads TRBD1 or TRBD2 (5 bases each). The V and J ends lost 3 bases and 2 bases respectively, with 8 bases between them. The CDR3 length is 15 residues. Germline values: CDR1 MRHNA, CDR2 SNTAGT. CDR3 DNA: TGTGCCAGCAGTGAAGGGGAGACTGGGGCCAACGTCCTGACTTTC. The encoded protein is CASSEGETGANVLTF.

This sequence joins TRBV7-8 and TRBJ2-5; D unclear. The DNA end lines up better with TRBJ2-7; the J call may be wrong. The CDR3 is 13 residues long. From germline, CDR1 is SGHVS and CDR2 FQNEAQ. CDR3 region: CASSLGIHYEQYF. The DNA of the CDR3 is TGTGCCAGCAGCTTAGGGATCCACTACGAGCAGTACTTC.

V is TRBV6-5 and J is TRBJ1-2, with TRBD1 identical over 7 bases. The CDR3 extends over 15 amino acids. Germline CDR1 is MNHEY and CDR2 is SVGAGI. The V segment lost 6 bases and the J segment 4 bases; nucleotides outside the gene matches: 11. CDR3 sequence reads: CASSYGDSRFYGYTF. The CDR3 nucleotides are TGTGCCAGCAGCTACGGGGACAGTCGTTTCTATGGCTACACCTTC.

The chain has TRBV25-1 and TRBJ2-2, with a weak D call TRBD1 (6 bases). The CDR3 contains 15 residues. Germline-derived CDR1 and CDR2 are MGHDK and SYGVNS. V was shortened by 1 base and J by 5 bases, with 11 bases between the two germline ends. CDR3 region: CASSELRGWTGELFF. The DNA for the CDR3 is TGTGCCAGCAGTGAATTGAGGGGGTGGACCGGGGAGCTGTTTTTT. Filled out from reference TRBV25-1 and TRBJ2-2, the complete variable domain reads EADIYQTPRYLVIGTGKKITLECSQTMGHDKMYWYQQDPGMELHLIHYSYGVNSTEKGDLSSESTVSRIRTEHFPLTLESARPSHTSQYLCASSELRGWTGELFFGEGSRLTVL.

The chain combines TRBV28 with TRBJ1-5, with D unresolved. Germline CDR1 reads MDHEN; CDR2 reads SYDVKM. V dropped 11 bases and J dropped 0 bases, with 14 bases sitting between them. This CDR3 has 14 residues. The CDR3 DNA reads as TGTGCCGTCGATAGGTCAAATAGCAATCAGCCCCAGCATTTT. Translation gives CAVDRSNSNQPQHF.